A single sample is the source of the 2 T cell receptor beta chains below, sequenced in a study of cytomegalovirus exposure and HLA in healthy donors. PCR involved 60 Vbeta and 13 Jbeta primers. Assay: immunoSEQ multiplex PCR; the TCRdb copy retains only in-frame clones and omits some. Of 78,000 or so clones in the sample, more than 50% are singletons; the top ten hold roughly 4.4%. The sequenced sample consisted of PBMCs. These receptors all come from a male donor in good health and CMV-seropositive.

This sequence joins TRBV27 and TRBJ2-5; tentative D call: TRBD2 (5 bases). The V end lost 9 bases, the J end lost 2 bases, and 13 bases lay between the germline ends. CDR1 and CDR2 (germline): MNHEY, SMNVEV (reference sequence). The CDR3 length is 13 residues. CDR3 bases: TGTGCCAGTTCGGTTTGGGAGCAAGAGACCCAGTACTTC. Residues: CASSVWEQETQYF.

The chain uses TRBV7-9 and TRBJ2-5; D uncertain. In germline, CDR1 is SEHNR, CDR2 FQNEAQ (reference sequence). Trimming left V 1 base short and J 2 bases short, with 8 bases between. The CDR3 totals 14 residues. CDR3 DNA sequence: TGTGCCAGCAGCTTAGAAAGCGCACAAGAGACCCAGTACTTC. Translated, it gives CASSLESAQETQYF.